This T cell receptor (beta chain) is from a study of blood T cells in healthy people across ages. This clonotype occurred many times. This CDR3 contains 15 residues. V dropped 7 bases and J dropped 7; count of bases not matched to a gene: 9. In germline, CDR1 is SNHLY, CDR2 FYNNEI. Through a sample-barcoded 5' primer and a J-beta primer mix, a second PCR was run for 7 to 11 cycles. A single record per CDR3 protein comes from TCRdb applying MiXCR to the 5' RACE reads. The sample consists of approximately 760,000 distinct CDR3 sequences, 20% to 30% of them appearing once. These data were likewise used in another study, on T cells of mothers and their children. That publication notes: Reads recorded for TCR beta CDR3 numbered over 9 million per mother and about 3 million per child.

The chain has TRBV2 and TRBJ2-1, with TRBD2 matching over 11 bases. The TCR sequence derives from a boy younger than 18 in good health. Sequenced input: blood. The CDR3 sequence: CASNALSGGVNEQFF. CDR3 DNA sequence: TGTGCCAGCAACGCTCTTAGCGGGGGGGTGAATGAGCAGTTCTTC.